This T cell receptor (beta chain) was retrieved from a study of blood T cell repertoires in COVID-19. Authors' processing steps: The authors estimated nucleated cell counts from reference gene primer amplification. TCRdb's table, derived via immunoSEQ multiplex PCR, lists solely in-frame clones and lacks some. That table supplies the V and J calls and clone size; D and trimming were determined from the DNA. This table has 45,000 to 60,000 clones, around 89% appearing once. V dropped 4 bases and J dropped 8; count of bases not matched to a gene: 9. Germline-derived CDR1 and CDR2 are LGHDT and YNNKEL (reference sequence). The CDR3 is 14 amino acids.

The chain recombines TRBV3-1 (or the pseudogene TRBV3-2) with TRBJ1-2; TRBD1 matches 8 bases. This TCR was recovered from a man aged 60 to 69 with acute or convalescent COVID-19. The sequenced sample consisted of peripheral blood. The CDR3 region has the DNA TGTGCCAGCAGCCTCAAATCAGGGGGCGACGGCTACACCTTC. Its translation: CASSLKSGGDGYTF.